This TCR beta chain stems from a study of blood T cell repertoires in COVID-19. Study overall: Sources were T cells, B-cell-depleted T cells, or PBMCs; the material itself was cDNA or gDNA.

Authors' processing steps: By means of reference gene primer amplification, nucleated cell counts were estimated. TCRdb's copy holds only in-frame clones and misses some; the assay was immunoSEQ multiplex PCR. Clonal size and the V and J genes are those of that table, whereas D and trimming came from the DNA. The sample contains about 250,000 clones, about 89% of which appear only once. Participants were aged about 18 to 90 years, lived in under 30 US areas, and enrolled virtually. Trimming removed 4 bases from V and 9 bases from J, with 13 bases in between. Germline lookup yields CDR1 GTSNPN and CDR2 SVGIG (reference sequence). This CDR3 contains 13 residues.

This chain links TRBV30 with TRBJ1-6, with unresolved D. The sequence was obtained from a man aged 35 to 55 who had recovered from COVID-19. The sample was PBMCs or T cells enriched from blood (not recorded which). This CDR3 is CAWMLERGSPLHF. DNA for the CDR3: TGTGCCTGGATGCTGGAGAGAGGTTCACCCCTCCACTTT.